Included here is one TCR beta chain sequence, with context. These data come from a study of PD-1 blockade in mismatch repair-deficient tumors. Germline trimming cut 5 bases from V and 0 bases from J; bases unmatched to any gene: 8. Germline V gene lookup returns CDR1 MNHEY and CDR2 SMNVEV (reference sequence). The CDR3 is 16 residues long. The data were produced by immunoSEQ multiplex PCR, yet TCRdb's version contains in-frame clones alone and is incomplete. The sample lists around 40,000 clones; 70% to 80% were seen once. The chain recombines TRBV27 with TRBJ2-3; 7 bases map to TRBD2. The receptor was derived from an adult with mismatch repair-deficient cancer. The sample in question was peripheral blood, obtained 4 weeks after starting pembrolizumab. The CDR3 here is CASSETSAFSTDTQYF. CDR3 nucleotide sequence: TGTGCCAGCAGTGAAACTAGCGCATTTAGCACAGATACGCAGTATTTT.